Below are 6 T cell receptor beta chains sequenced from a single sample in a study of early T cells in non-severe SARS-CoV-2 infection. Using its own MiXCR run on the 5' RACE reads, TCRdb lists one record per CDR3 protein. The data hold over 35,000 distinct CDR3 sequences, with roughly 4.5% observed a single time. The sample comprised whole blood. The receptor set was obtained from an adult who was a healthcare worker with PCR-confirmed SARS-CoV-2 infection or an uninfected control (not recorded which).

The table lists this clonotype with a few counts. The chain uses TRBV5-1 and TRBJ2-1, with D possibly being TRBD1 or TRBD2 (6 bases each). The CDR3 extends over 14 amino acids. V dropped 2 bases and J dropped 6 bases, with 12 bases sitting between them. Germline loops: CDR1 SGHRS, CDR2 YFSETQ. The CDR3 region is CASSLTGDINEQFF. The CDR3 DNA is TGCGCCAGCAGCTTAACGGGGGACATCAATGAGCAGTTCTTC.

This clonotype was seen repeatedly, ten times or more. J is TRBJ2-7 and V is TRBV6-5, with TRBD1 matching 12 bases. Germline V gives CDR1 MNHEY, CDR2 SVGAGI. Trimming at V came to 6 bases and at J to 5 bases, leaving 5 bases not matched to a gene. The CDR3 runs to 14 residues. This chain's CDR3 is CASSRDRGLHEQYF. CDR3 nucleotides: TGTGCCAGCAGCAGGGACAGGGGGCTGCACGAGCAGTACTTC.

This clonotype was counted at least ten times. The rearrangement joins TRBV4-1 to TRBJ2-2, with D perhaps given as TRBD1 or TRBD2 (5 bases each). Germline-derived CDR1 and CDR2 are MGHRA and YSYEKL. The CDR3 consists of 16 residues. The V end was cut by 3 bases, the J end by 5 bases, with 16 bases between. The CDR3 is CASSHYRGEGTGELFF. DNA for the CDR3: TGCGCCAGCAGCCATTATAGAGGGGAAGGAACCGGGGAGCTGTTTTTT.

This clonotype was counted many times. The chain joins TRBV12-3 or TRBV12-4 to TRBJ2-1, with 10 nucleotides matching TRBD2. This CDR3 region has 14 residues. V lost 5 bases and J lost 9; bases outside the gene matches: 7. The CDR3 DNA reads as TGTGCCAGCAGTCCGTGGACTAGCGGAAGTGAGCAGTTCTTC. Its protein product is CASSPWTSGSEQFF.

The V call is TRBV7-3, the J call TRBJ2-1; 8 bases agree with TRBD2. V shed 7 bases and J 0 bases; nucleotides not matched to a gene: 8. This CDR3 has 16 residues. The germline gives CDR1 SGHTA, CDR2 FQGTGA. In DNA, the CDR3 is TGTGCCAGCACCCCCATAGCGGGGACCTCCTACAATGAGCAGTTCTTC. It is translated as CASTPIAGTSYNEQFF.

Many counts were recorded for this clonotype. The chain links TRBV3-1 to TRBJ2-1; a weak D match, TRBD1 (6 bases). Germline V CDR1 and CDR2: LGHDT, YNNKEL (reference sequence). Trimming pared 1 base from V and 2 bases from J, leaving 15 bases between. The CDR3 runs to 17 residues. CDR3 sequence reads: CASSQVLGGLTYNEQFF. The CDR3 DNA follows: TGTGCCAGCAGCCAAGTTCTTGGGGGCCTTACCTACAATGAGCAGTTCTTC.